This T cell receptor beta chain is drawn from a study of identical twins' blood T cells. Study at large: Roughly 6 alpha and about 6 beta libraries together yielded tens of millions of reads.

Three pairs of healthy female monozygous twins were the donors. Regarding this clonotype: Antigen specificity is unknown.

TCRdb recomputed calls from the 5' RACE reads with MiXCR, one row per CDR3 protein. Of hundreds of thousands of distinct CDR3 sequences in the sample, roughly 28% were seen once. Overall study findings and caveats: V gene usage reportedly matched far better within twin pairs than unrelated donors. Twin similarity might stem from environmental factors, not only genetics.

The CDR3 has 14 amino acids. CDR1 is DFQATT and CDR2 is SNEGSKA in the germline V gene (reference sequence). Unmatched junction bases numbered 5, after V lost 1 base and J lost 7 bases. This clonotype was obtained from a woman between 18 and 49 years old in good health. The chain links TRBV20-1 to TRBJ2-3; 10 nucleotides match TRBD2. Sequenced: PBMCs. The CDR3, as DNA: TGCAGTGCTAGAGCCAGCGGGGGGGCCTATACGCAGTATTTT. Its protein is CSARASGGAYTQYF.